This T cell receptor (beta chain) came from a study of molecular identifiers for immune sequencing clone quantification. TCRdb processed the PCR reads anew with MiXCR; each CDR3 protein has one entry. The table lists about 320,000 distinct CDR3 sequences, 20% to 25% of them singletons. The table lists this clonotype with many counts. Trimming left V 5 bases short and J 5 bases short, with 14 bases between. The CDR3 runs to 14 residues. CDR1 PRHDT and CDR2 FYEKMQ come from the germline V gene (reference sequence). This TCR was sampled from a human donor in good health. Some libraries in this study had Jurkat cell RNA spiked in. V is TRBV13 and J is TRBJ2-3; no firm D call. Sequences were obtained from naive CD8+ T cells from blood, with Jurkat cell RNA spiked in. The subset denotes: FACS-sorted CD8+CD4-CCR7+CD45RA+ naive T cells. CDR3 amino acids: CASSPSPSQDTQYF. In DNA, the CDR3 is TGTGCCAGCAGCCCCTCGCCGAGCCAAGATACGCAGTATTTT.